These T cell receptor beta chains were read from a single sample in a study of OX40 agonist ivuxolimab in advanced cancers. Method: immunoSEQ multiplex PCR; TCRdb's copy keeps in-frame clones and lacks some. The data show approximately 58,000 clones, less than 95% seen once. Sequences were derived from CD4+ or CD8+ T cells sorted from blood, sampled in a trial of the OX40 agonist ivuxolimab. These receptors originate from an adult with an advanced solid tumor such as melanoma, head and neck, liver or kidney cancer. Both conserved end residues are part of each CDR3. Fields, in order: clone size, J gene, D gene, CDR3 length, V gene, CDR3 protein, CDR3 DNA. The D gene is left open where the match is weak. Rows may omit the clone size; those that give it use once, few, many or a size class.

.,TRBJ2-7,.,17,TRBV6-1,CASSVGAWGAATYEQYF,TGTGCCAGCAGTGTCGGGGCATGGGGGGCGGCTACCTACGAGCAGTACTTC
.,TRBJ1-1,.,8,TRBV23-1,CASSLGSF,TGCGCCAGCAGCCTTGGGTCCTTT
.,TRBJ1-2,.,14,TRBV4-1,CASSPGRGNYGYTF,TGCGCCAGCAGCCCTGGTCGGGGTAACTATGGCTACACCTTC
.,TRBJ2-7,TRBD2,15,TRBV29-1,CSVVLAGGRGDEQYF,TGCAGCGTTGTATTAGCGGGAGGTCGCGGCGACGAGCAGTACTTC
.,TRBJ2-1,TRBD2,16,TRBV27,CASSLAGEISYNEQFF,TGTGCCAGCAGTTTAGCGGGGGAAATCTCCTACAATGAGCAGTTCTTC
.,TRBJ2-7,TRBD1,14,TRBV4-1,CASSLGQGAEEQYF,TGCGCCAGCAGCCTAGGACAGGGGGCCGAAGAGCAGTACTTC
.,TRBJ1-1,.,14,TRBV6-5,CASSYSRSNTEAFF,TGTGCCAGCAGTTACTCTAGGTCGAACACTGAAGCTTTCTTT
.,TRBJ2-5,.,13,TRBV5-4,CASRDSIQETQYF,TGTGCCAGCAGAGACTCCATACAAGAGACCCAGTACTTC
.,TRBJ2-3,TRBD2,19,TRBV7-9,CASSLLAGGLGRSTDTQYF,TGTGCCAGCAGCTTACTAGCGGGGGGCTTAGGGAGGAGCACAGATACGCAGTATTTT
.,TRBJ2-6,TRBD1,20,TRBV27,CASSRTARDRQPTGANVLTF,TGTGCCAGCAGTAGGACTGCAAGGGACAGGCAACCGACTGGGGCCAACGTCCTGACTTTC
.,TRBJ2-7,.,12,TRBV25-1,CASRRGLYEQYF,TGTGCCAGTCGCCGCGGGCTATACGAGCAGTACTTC
.,TRBJ2-7,.,12,TRBV11-2,CASTGPGSEQYF,TGTGCCAGCACGGGCCCGGGATCCGAGCAGTACTTC
.,TRBJ2-7,.,14,TRBV10-3,CAISESLGSYEQYF,TGTGCCATCAGTGAGTCGCTGGGCTCCTACGAGCAGTACTTC
.,TRBJ2-3,TRBD1,13,TRBV27,CATWTGLTDTQYF,TGTGCCACCTGGACAGGGCTCACAGATACGCAGTATTTT
.,TRBJ2-2,.,11,TRBV29-1,CSVVGAGELFF,TGCAGCGTTGTCGGGGCCGGGGAGCTGTTTTTT
.,TRBJ2-7,.,18,TRBV5-1,CASSLANNPSGSSYEQYF,TGCGCCAGCAGCTTGGCCAACAACCCCTCCGGGAGCTCCTACGAGCAGTACTTC
medium-sized,TRBJ2-1,TRBD2,14,TRBV27,CASSLGLADNEQFF,TGTGCCAGCAGTTTGGGACTAGCGGACAATGAGCAGTTCTTC
.,TRBJ2-5,.,15,TRBV5-4,CASSLKHGVQETQYF,TGTGCCAGCAGCCTAAAACATGGGGTTCAAGAGACCCAGTACTTC
.,TRBJ2-7,.,15,TRBV11-2,CASSLVLGPAYEQYF,TGTGCCAGCAGCTTAGTTTTGGGGCCGGCCTACGAGCAGTACTTC
.,TRBJ1-1,.,17,TRBV7-8,CASSFPLMTGQRAEAFF,TGTGCCAGCAGCTTTCCCCTAATGACAGGCCAGAGGGCTGAAGCTTTCTTT
.,TRBJ2-3,TRBD2,17,TRBV28,CASSPIGLAGVVDTQYF,TGTGCCAGCAGTCCGATCGGACTAGCGGGAGTGGTAGATACGCAGTATTTT
.,TRBJ1-1,.,13,TRBV29-1,CSALGGTDTEAFF,TGCAGCGCTCTAGGGGGGACGGACACTGAAGCTTTCTTT
.,TRBJ2-7,.,16,TRBV27,CASSLSGGGSPYEQYF,TGTGCCAGCAGTTTATCTGGAGGGGGGTCCCCCTACGAGCAGTACTTC
.,TRBJ1-1,TRBD1,17,TRBV4-3,CASSQDIIWWQGASAFF,TGCGCCAGCAGCCAAGATATTATTTGGTGGCAGGGGGCATCAGCTTTCTTT
.,TRBJ2-5,.,17,TRBV7-6,CASSRSPHIGGRETQYF,TGTGCCAGCAGCCGTTCCCCCCACATAGGGGGCCGGGAGACCCAATACTTC
.,TRBJ2-7,.,14,TRBV5-4,CASSLGRGYYEQYF,TGTGCCAGCAGCTTGGGTAGGGGGTATTACGAGCAGTACTTC
.,TRBJ2-5,.,14,TRBV27,CASSSPGVQETQYF,TGTGCCAGCAGTTCCCCCGGGGTTCAAGAGACCCAGTACTTC
.,TRBJ2-1,.,13,TRBV6-1,CASSFGPLNEQFF,TGTGCCAGCAGTTTCGGACCCCTCAATGAGCAGTTCTTC
.,TRBJ2-1,TRBD2,11,TRBV7-9,CASSVGGSWFF,TGTGCCAGCAGCGTCGGCGGGAGTTGGTTCTTC
.,TRBJ2-1,.,13,TRBV27,CASSLRTYHEQFF,TGTGCCAGCAGTTTAAGGACGTACCATGAGCAGTTCTTC
.,TRBJ1-1,.,13,TRBV6-5,CASSPTLNTEAFF,TGTGCCAGCAGCCCAACCTTGAACACTGAAGCTTTCTTT
.,TRBJ2-2,TRBD2,15,TRBV4-1,CASSQGTSGTGELFF,TGCGCCAGCAGCCAAGGAACTAGCGGCACCGGGGAGCTGTTTTTT
.,TRBJ1-2,.,12,TRBV29-1,CSVVGGDYGYTF,TGCAGCGTTGTTGGGGGTGACTATGGCTACACCTTC
.,TRBJ2-5,.,16,TRBV5-6,CASSLAWGNSQETQYF,TGTGCCAGCAGCTTGGCATGGGGGAACTCACAAGAGACCCAGTACTTC
.,TRBJ2-3,.,14,TRBV5-1,CASSPGPNTDTQYF,TGCGCCAGCAGCCCGGGACCCAACACAGATACGCAGTATTTT
.,TRBJ2-7,TRBD2,15,TRBV28,CASSHRLAGLGEQYF,TGTGCCAGCAGCCACCGACTAGCGGGACTAGGGGAGCAGTACTTC
.,TRBJ1-1,.,14,TRBV19,CASSIADSHTEAFF,TGTGCCAGTAGTATAGCGGACAGCCACACTGAAGCTTTCTTT
.,TRBJ2-1,TRBD2,15,TRBV27,CASRPGLADYNEQFF,TGTGCCAGCAGACCCGGACTAGCGGACTACAATGAGCAGTTCTTC
.,TRBJ2-1,.,12,TRBV27,CASQGSYNEQFF,TGTGCCAGTCAGGGGTCCTACAATGAGCAGTTCTTC
.,TRBJ2-7,TRBD2,14,TRBV7-6,CASSLDRGDYEQYF,TGTGCCAGCAGCTTAGACCGGGGGGACTACGAGCAGTACTTC
.,TRBJ2-5,TRBD1,15,TRBV7-9,CASSPRTGPKETQYF,TGTGCCAGCAGCCCGAGGACAGGACCAAAAGAGACCCAGTACTTC
.,TRBJ2-7,.,11,TRBV29-1,CSVSGGYEQYF,TGCAGCGTAAGCGGAGGGTACGAGCAGTACTTC
.,TRBJ2-7,TRBD2,17,TRBV10-1,CASSGSSPSGPSYEQYF,TGCGCCAGCAGTGGTAGTTCGCCTAGCGGGCCCTCCTACGAGCAGTACTTC
.,TRBJ2-2,.,17,TRBV27,CASSLSVLGQYTGELFF,TGTGCCAGCAGTTTATCGGTACTTGGGCAGTACACCGGGGAGCTGTTTTTT
.,TRBJ2-7,TRBD1,15,TRBV19,CASREGTGKSYEQYF,TGTGCCAGTAGGGAAGGGACAGGTAAATCCTACGAGCAGTACTTC
.,TRBJ1-2,.,14,TRBV7-2,CASSSSPGDYGYTF,TGTGCCAGCAGCTCCAGCCCAGGAGACTATGGCTACACCTTC
.,TRBJ2-7,.,15,TRBV4-1,CASSQVFLAPYEQYF,TGCGCCAGCAGCCAAGTATTCTTAGCCCCCTACGAGCAGTACTTC
once,TRBJ1-3,.,15,TRBV5-6,CASSPSGSSGNTIYF,TGTGCCAGCAGCCCCTCCGGCAGCTCTGGAAACACCATATATTTT
.,TRBJ1-1,.,12,TRBV15,CATSPRNTEAFF,TGTGCCACCAGCCCCCGGAACACTGAAGCTTTCTTT
.,TRBJ2-4,.,17,TRBV21-1,CASTQTSGSVSKNIQYF,TGTGCCAGCACCCAAACTAGCGGGAGTGTCTCCAAAAACATTCAGTACTTC